This is a list of T cell receptor beta chains from one sample in a study of cytomegalovirus exposure and HLA in healthy donors. Some clones are missing from TCRdb's copy, which holds only in-frame ones; the method was immunoSEQ multiplex PCR. The sample consists of some 120,000 clones, under 85% of them appearing once. The sample was PBMCs. The receptors shown here come from a woman aged 50 to 60 in good health and CMV-seropositive. Each CDR3 is given with its conserved first and last residue. The order of the fields is V gene, CDR3 length, J gene, CDR3 protein.

TRBV9	17	TRBJ2-1	CASSVVTSGASYNEQFF
TRBV7-2	13	TRBJ1-1	CASRQGLLTEAFF
TRBV5-6	15	TRBJ2-1	CASSFEWGGYNEQFF
TRBV30	11	TRBJ1-1	CAGESDTEAFF
TRBV7-3	13	TRBJ1-1	CASSPGQGYEAFF
TRBV7-9	15	TRBJ1-5	CASSRGGVSNQPQHF
TRBV11-3	13	TRBJ2-3	CASSPGTTDTQYF
TRBV9	16	TRBJ1-2	CASSVIGQTGGSGYTF
TRBV5-1	16	TRBJ2-3	CASSLPLQGMTDTQYF
TRBV4-1	15	TRBJ2-1	CASSQGAGSYNEQFF
TRBV19	15	TRBJ2-1	CATTSFFSGHLRQFF
TRBV7-9	12	TRBJ1-2	CASMRDPGGYTF
TRBV5-1	14	TRBJ1-2	CASSDQGINYGYTF
TRBV9	15	TRBJ1-1	CASSVETGYGAEAFF
TRBV6-1	13	TRBJ1-1	CASRLQGGTEAFF
TRBV10-3	16	TRBJ2-2	CAIREGGRALTGELFF
TRBV30	15	TRBJ1-5	CAWRQGSPESQPQHF
TRBV9	16	TRBJ2-3	CASSVLAGGLGDTQYF
TRBV29-1	13	TRBJ1-5	CSVGDSLNQPQHF
TRBV4-3	17	TRBJ2-2	CASSQNPWTSGDGELFF
TRBV19	13	TRBJ1-2	CATLDRPQMGYTF
TRBV5-4	14	TRBJ1-2	CASSLQGVAAGYTF
TRBV15	19	TRBJ1-5	CATSRGQGQDSTGNQPQHF
TRBV5-1	18	TRBJ2-3	CASSLGGLAGGRTDTQYF
TRBV30	15	TRBJ2-3	CAWGVGAGVADTQYF
TRBV28	13	TRBJ2-7	CASSDTGGEEQYF
TRBV13	15	TRBJ2-2	CASSPASGNTGELFF
TRBV5-1	15	TRBJ2-1	CASSAGLARGNEQFF
TRBV4-1	15	TRBJ2-5	CASSSLARVQETQYF
TRBV5-1	15	TRBJ1-3	CASSSLGAQGNTIYF
TRBV14	13	TRBJ2-1	CASSQGLYNEQFF
TRBV6-5	15	TRBJ2-2	CASSYSSGGAWELFF
TRBV6-5	15	TRBJ1-1	CASSGQGGKNTEAFF
TRBV5-6	11	TRBJ2-5	CASSLDRTQYF
TRBV27	16	TRBJ1-4	CASSSSPQGRYEKLFF
TRBV6-5	16	TRBJ1-6	CASSYSGGGYNSPLHF
TRBV2	14	TRBJ2-1	CASGAEAGDNEQFF
TRBV9	14	TRBJ2-7	CASSVDGGAYEQYF
TRBV7-9	14	TRBJ1-1	CASRGDTLNTEAFF
TRBV6-6	16	TRBJ2-1	CASSPRELMSSNEQFF
TRBV29-1	13	TRBJ2-1	CSAAGRRDNEQFF
TRBV18	16	TRBJ1-2	CASSPPERIANYGYTF
TRBV10-3	15	TRBJ2-7	CAISDSTSGRNKQYF
TRBV2	16	TRBJ1-1	CASRDPLVRGNTEAFF
TRBV20-1	11	TRBJ1-2	CSAEAGDGYTF